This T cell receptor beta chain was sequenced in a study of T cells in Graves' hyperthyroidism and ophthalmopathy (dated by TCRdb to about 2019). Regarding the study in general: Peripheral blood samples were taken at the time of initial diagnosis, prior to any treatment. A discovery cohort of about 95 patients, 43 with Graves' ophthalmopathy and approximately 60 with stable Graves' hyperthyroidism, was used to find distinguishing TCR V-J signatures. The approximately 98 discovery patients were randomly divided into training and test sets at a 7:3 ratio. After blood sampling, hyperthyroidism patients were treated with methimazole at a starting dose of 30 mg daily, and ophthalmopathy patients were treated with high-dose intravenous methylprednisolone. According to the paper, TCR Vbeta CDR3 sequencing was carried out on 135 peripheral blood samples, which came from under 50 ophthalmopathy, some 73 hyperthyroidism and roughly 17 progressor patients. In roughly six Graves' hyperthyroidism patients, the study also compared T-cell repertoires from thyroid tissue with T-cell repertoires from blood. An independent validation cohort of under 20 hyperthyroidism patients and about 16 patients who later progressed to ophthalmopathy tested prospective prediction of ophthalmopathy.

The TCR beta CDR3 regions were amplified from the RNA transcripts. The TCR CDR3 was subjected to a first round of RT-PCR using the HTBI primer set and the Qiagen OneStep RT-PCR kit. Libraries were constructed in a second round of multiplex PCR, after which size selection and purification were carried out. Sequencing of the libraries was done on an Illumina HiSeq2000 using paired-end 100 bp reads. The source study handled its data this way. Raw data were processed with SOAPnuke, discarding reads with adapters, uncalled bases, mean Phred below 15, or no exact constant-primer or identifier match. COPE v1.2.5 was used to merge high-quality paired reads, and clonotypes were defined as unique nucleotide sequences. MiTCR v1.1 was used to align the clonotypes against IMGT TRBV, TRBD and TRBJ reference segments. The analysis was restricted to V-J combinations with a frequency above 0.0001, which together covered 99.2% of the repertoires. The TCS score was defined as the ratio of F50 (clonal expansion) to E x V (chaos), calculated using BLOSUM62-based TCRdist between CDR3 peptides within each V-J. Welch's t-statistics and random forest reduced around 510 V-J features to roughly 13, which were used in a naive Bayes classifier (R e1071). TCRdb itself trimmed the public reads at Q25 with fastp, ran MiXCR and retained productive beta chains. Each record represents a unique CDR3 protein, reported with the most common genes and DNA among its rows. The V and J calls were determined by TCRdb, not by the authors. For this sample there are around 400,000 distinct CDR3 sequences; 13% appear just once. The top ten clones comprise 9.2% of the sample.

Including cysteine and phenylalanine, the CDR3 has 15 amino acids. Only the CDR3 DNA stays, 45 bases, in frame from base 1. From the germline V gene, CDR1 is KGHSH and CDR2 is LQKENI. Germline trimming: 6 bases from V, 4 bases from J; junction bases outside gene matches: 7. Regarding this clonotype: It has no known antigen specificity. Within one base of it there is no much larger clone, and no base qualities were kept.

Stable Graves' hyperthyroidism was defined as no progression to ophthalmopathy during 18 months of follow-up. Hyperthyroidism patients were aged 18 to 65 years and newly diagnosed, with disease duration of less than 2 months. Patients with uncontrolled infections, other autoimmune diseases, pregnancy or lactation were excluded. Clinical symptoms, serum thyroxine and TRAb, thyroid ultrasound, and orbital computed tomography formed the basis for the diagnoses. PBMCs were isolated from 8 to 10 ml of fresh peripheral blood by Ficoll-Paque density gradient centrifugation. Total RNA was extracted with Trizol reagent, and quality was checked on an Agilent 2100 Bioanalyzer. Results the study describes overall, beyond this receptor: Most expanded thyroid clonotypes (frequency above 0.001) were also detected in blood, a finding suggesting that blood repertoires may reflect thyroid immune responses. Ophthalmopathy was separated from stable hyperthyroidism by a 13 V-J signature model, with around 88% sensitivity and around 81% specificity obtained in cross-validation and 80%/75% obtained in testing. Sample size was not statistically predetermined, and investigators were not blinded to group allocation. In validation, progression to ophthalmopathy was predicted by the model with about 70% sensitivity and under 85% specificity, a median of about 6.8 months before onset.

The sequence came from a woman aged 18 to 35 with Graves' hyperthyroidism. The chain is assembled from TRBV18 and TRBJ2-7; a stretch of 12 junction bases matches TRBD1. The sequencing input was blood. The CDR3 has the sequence CASSPEGQGAYEQYF. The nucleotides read TGTGCCAGCTCCCCAGAGGGACAGGGGGCGTACGAGCAGTACTTC.